This T cell receptor beta chain was obtained from a study of neurological immune-mediated disorders. Whole-study results and caveats: Private repertoires in all groups were suggested, as expanded clones shared no CDR3 amino acid sequences across subjects.

CDR3 length: 13 amino acids. Trimming left V 0 bases short and J 3 bases short, with 8 bases between. Germline loops: CDR1 DFQATT, CDR2 SNEGSKA (reference sequence). One entry per CDR3 protein results from TCRdb running MiXCR on the 5' RACE reads. There are tens of thousands of distinct CDR3 sequences in the sample; roughly 15% occur only once, and less than 20% lies in the top ten. As for this clonotype: Its antigen remains unknown.

The sample was PBMCs. The chain uses TRBV20-1 and TRBJ1-1; no definite D call. The receptor's source is a woman in her 40s in good health. Here the CDR3 reads CSARDQGYTEAFF. CDR3 nucleotides: TGCAGTGCTAGAGATCAAGGGTACACTGAAGCTTTCTTT.